This T cell receptor (beta chain) was recorded in a study of CD8 T cells in ankylosing spondylitis. Findings of the study overall: Made up of about eight highly homologous variants, a TCR beta motif appeared characteristic of ankylosing spondylitis blood.

5'-RACE, quantitative and with molecular barcodes, yielded the TCR beta libraries. TCRdb redid the calling of the 5' RACE reads with MiXCR, one entry per CDR3 protein. The sample lists 470,000 or so distinct CDR3 sequences, 25% to 30% occurring once. V gave up 5 bases and J gave up 0 bases; unmatched junction bases: 8. The CDR3 extends over 16 amino acids. Germline CDR1 reads DFQATT; CDR2 reads SNEGSKA (reference sequence). To note about this clonotype: The antigen is undetermined.

The sequence was collected from a male donor with ankylosing spondylitis. The sample comprised blood, either unsorted or a sorted T cell fraction (not recorded which). The chain combines TRBV20-1 with TRBJ2-1; 9 nucleotides line up with TRBD2. This CDR3 is CSAAVAGGSSYNEQFF. The CDR3 DNA is TGCAGTGCTGCCGTGGCGGGAGGGAGCTCCTACAATGAGCAGTTCTTC.